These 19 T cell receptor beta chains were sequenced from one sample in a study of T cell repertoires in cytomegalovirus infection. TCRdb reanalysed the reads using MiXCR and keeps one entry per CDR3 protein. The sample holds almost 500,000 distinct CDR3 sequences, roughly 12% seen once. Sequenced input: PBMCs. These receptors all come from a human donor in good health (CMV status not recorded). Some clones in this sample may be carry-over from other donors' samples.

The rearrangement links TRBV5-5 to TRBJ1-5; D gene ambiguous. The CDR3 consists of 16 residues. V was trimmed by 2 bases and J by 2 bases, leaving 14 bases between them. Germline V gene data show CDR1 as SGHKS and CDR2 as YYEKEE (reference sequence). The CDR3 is CASSLTDAFGNQPQHF. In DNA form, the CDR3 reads TGTGCCAGCAGCTTAACGGACGCTTTCGGCAATCAGCCCCAGCATTTT.

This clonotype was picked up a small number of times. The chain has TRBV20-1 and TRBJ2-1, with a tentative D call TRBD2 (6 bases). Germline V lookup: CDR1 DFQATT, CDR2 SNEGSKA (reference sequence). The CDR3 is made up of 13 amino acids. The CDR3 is CSPWASAHNEQFF. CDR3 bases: TGCAGCCCGTGGGCTAGCGCCCACAATGAGCAGTTCTTC.

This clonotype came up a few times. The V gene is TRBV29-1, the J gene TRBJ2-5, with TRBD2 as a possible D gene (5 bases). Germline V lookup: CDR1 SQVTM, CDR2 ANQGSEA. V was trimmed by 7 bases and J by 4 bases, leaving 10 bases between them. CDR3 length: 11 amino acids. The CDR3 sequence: CSAGEGETQYF. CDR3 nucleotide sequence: TGCAGCGCAGGAGAGGGAGAGACCCAGTACTTC.

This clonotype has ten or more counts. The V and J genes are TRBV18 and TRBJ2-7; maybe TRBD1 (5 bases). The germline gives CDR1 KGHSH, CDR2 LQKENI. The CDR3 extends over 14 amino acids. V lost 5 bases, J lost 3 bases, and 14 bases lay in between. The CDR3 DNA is TGTGCCAGCTCAACGAAACCGACAGTCTACGAGCAGTACTTC. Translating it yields CASSTKPTVYEQYF.

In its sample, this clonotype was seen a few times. The CDR3 spells CSASGRGEQYF. As DNA, the CDR3 is TGCAGTGCTAGTGGCCGGGGCGAGCAGTACTTC. The chain links TRBV20-1 to TRBJ2-7; D possibly corresponds to TRBD2 (5 bases). The CDR3 loop spans 11 amino acids. The germline gives CDR1 DFQATT, CDR2 SNEGSKA (reference sequence). V was pared by 3 bases and J by 6 bases, with 9 bases between.

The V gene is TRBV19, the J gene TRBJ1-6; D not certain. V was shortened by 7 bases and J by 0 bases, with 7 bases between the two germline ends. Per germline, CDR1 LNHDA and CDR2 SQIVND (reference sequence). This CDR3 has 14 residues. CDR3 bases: TGTGCCAGTACCGTAAGCTCCTATAATTCACCCCTCCACTTT. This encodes CASTVSSYNSPLHF.

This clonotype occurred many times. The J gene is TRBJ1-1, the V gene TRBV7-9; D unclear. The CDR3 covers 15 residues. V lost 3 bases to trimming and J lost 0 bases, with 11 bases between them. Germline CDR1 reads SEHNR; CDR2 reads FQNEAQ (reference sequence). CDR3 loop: CASSFSPVMNTEAFF. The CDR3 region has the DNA TGTGCCAGCAGCTTCTCTCCTGTAATGAACACTGAAGCTTTCTTT. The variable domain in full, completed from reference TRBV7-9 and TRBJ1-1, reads DTGVSQNPRHKITKRGQNVTFRCDPISEHNRLYWYRQTLGQGPEFLTYFQNEAQLEKSRLLSDRFSAERPKGSFSTLEIQRTEQGDSAMYLCASSFSPVMNTEAFFGQGTRLTVV.

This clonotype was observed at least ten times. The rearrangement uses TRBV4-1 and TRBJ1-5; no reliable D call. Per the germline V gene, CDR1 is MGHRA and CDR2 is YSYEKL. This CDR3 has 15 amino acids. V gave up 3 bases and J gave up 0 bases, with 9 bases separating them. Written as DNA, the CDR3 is TGCGCCAGCAGCCACAGACGGAATAGCAATCAGCCCCAGCATTTT. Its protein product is CASSHRRNSNQPQHF.

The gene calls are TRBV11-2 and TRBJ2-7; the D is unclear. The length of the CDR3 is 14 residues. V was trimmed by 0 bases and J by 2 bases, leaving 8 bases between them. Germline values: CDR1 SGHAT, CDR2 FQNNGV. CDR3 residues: CASSLEARAYEQYF. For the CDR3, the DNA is TGTGCCAGCAGCTTAGAGGCCAGAGCCTACGAGCAGTACTTC.

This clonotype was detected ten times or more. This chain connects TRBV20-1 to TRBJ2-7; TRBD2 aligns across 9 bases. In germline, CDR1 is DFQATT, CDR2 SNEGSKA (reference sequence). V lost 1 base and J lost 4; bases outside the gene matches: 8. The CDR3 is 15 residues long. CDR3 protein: CSARVSGGGLYEQYF. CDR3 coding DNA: TGCAGTGCTAGAGTTAGCGGGGGTGGGTTATACGAGCAGTACTTC.

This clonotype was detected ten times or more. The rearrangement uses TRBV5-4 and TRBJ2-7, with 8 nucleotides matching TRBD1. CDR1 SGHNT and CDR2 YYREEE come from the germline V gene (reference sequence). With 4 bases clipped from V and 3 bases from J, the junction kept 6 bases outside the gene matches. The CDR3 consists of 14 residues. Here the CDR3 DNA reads TGTGCCAGCAGCGGCGGACAGGGTCTCTACGAGCAGTACTTC. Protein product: CASSGGQGLYEQYF. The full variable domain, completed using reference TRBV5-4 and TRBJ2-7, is ETGVTQSPTHLIKTRGQQVTLRCSSQSGHNTVSWYQQALGQGPQFIFQYYREEENGRGNFPPRFSGLQFPNYSSELNVNALELDDSALYLCASSGGQGLYEQYFGPGTRLTVT.

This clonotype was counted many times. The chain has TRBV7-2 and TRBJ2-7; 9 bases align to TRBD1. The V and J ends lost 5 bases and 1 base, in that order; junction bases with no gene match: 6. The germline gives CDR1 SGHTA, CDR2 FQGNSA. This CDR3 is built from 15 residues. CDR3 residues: CASSDRQGGSYEQYF. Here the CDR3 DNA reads TGTGCCAGCAGCGACCGACAGGGGGGTTCCTACGAGCAGTACTTC.

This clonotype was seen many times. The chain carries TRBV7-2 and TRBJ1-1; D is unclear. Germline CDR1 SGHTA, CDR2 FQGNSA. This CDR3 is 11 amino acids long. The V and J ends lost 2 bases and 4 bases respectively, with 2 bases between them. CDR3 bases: TGTGCCAGCAGCTTAACCACTGAAGCTTTCTTT. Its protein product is CASSLTTEAFF.

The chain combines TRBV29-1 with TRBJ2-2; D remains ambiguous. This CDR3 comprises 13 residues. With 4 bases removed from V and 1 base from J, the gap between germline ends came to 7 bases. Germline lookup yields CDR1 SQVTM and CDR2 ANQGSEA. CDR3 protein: CSVGHWNTGELFF. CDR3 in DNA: TGCAGCGTTGGGCACTGGAACACCGGGGAGCTGTTTTTT.

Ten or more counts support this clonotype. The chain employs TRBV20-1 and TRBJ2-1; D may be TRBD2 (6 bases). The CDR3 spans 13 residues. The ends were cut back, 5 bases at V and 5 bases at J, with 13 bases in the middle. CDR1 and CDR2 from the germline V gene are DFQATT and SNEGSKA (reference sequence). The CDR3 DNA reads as TGCAGTGCTGAGGAGGGAACAAACAATGAGCAGTTCTTC. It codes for CSAEEGTNNEQFF.

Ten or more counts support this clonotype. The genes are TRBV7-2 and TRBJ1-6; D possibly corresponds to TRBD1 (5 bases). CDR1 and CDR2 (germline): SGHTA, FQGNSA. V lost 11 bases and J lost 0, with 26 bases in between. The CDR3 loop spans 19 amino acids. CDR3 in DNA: TGTGCCCCTCGGGAGGGGCCCCCGTTCGATAGCTCCTATAATTCACCCCTCCACTTT. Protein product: CAPREGPPFDSSYNSPLHF.

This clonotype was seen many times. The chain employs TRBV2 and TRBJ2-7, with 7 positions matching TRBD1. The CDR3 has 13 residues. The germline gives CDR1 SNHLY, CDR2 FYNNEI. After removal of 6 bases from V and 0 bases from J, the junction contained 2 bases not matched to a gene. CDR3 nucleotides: TGTGCCAGCAGGGACAGGCGCTCCTACGAGCAGTACTTC. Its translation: CASRDRRSYEQYF.

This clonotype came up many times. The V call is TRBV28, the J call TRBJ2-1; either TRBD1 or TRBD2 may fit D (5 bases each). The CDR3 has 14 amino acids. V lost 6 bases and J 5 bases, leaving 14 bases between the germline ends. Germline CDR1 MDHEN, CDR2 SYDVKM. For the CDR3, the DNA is TGTGCCAGCAGACTGTTGGTGGGGGACAATGAGCAGTTCTTC. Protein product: CASRLLVGDNEQFF. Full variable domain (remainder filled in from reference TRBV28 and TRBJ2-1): DVKVTQSSRYLVKRTGEKVFLECVQDMDHENMFWYRQDPGLGLRLIYFSYDVKMKEKGDIPEGYSVSREKKERFSLILESASTNQTSMYLCASRLLVGDNEQFFGPGTRLTVL.

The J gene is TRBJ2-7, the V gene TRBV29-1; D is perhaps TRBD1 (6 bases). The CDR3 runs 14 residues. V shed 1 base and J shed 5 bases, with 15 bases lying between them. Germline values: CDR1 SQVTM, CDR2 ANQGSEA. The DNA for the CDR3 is TGCAGCGTTGAAGGGGGGCCGGAGGACCACGAGCAGTACTTC. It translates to CSVEGGPEDHEQYF.